Presented here are 21 T cell receptor beta chains from one specimen sequenced in a study of T-cell reconstitution after alpha-beta-depleted transplantation in children. TCRbeta library preparation incorporated unique molecular identifiers. TCRdb re-analysed the PCR reads in MiXCR, keeping a single row per CDR3 protein. Found here are fewer than 700,000 distinct CDR3 sequences, 23% of them singletons; the top ten hold around 14%. The source material was PBMCs, mostly from graft donor cells, sampled 360 days after TCRalphabeta/CD19-depleted stem cell transplant. All receptors derive from a boy in the first two years of life who had a stem cell transplant for acute myeloid leukemia, so the T cells may come from the graft donor.

This clonotype has ten or more counts. The J gene is TRBJ2-3, the V gene TRBV19, with 7 bases lining up with TRBD2. This CDR3 comprises 14 residues. V lost 5 bases to trimming and J lost 3 bases; unmatched junction nucleotides: 5. Per the germline V gene, CDR1 is LNHDA and CDR2 is SQIVND (reference sequence). CDR3 amino acids: CASSPGTITDTQYF. CDR3 nucleotides: TGTGCCAGTAGTCCCGGGACTATTACAGATACGCAGTATTTT.

This chain uses TRBV3-1 with TRBJ2-1; 7 bases are shared with TRBD2. There are 13 residues in the CDR3. Germline-derived CDR1 and CDR2 are LGHDT and YNNKEL (reference sequence). V shed 1 base, J shed 9 bases, and the junction held 3 bases outside the gene matches. CDR3 in amino acids: CASSQGTRSEQFF. CDR3 bases: TGTGCCAGCAGCCAAGGGACTAGATCTGAGCAGTTCTTC.

In this sample, this clonotype turned up a few times. This chain uses TRBV4-2 with TRBJ2-1, with TRBD2 as a possible D gene (5 bases). V lost 0 bases and J lost 5, with 17 bases in between. Germline loops: CDR1 LGHNA, CDR2 YNFKEQ. The CDR3 is made up of 17 amino acids. CDR3 region: CASSQDPLDAGDNEQFF. The CDR3 DNA follows: TGTGCCAGCAGCCAAGATCCACTAGACGCTGGGGACAATGAGCAGTTCTTC.

The V and J genes are TRBV11-1 and TRBJ2-3, with a possible D match to TRBD1 (6 bases). CDR1 and CDR2 (germline): SGHAT, FQDESV (reference sequence). Trimming removed 0 bases from V and 1 base from J, with 17 bases in between. This CDR3 region has 18 residues. CDR3 bases: TGTGCCAGCAGCTTAGCCGTCGGGGACAAGAGGGGCACAGATACGCAGTATTTT. This gives the protein CASSLAVGDKRGTDTQYF.

This clonotype has a handful of counts. The rearrangement links TRBV6-1 to TRBJ2-1; 8 bases line up with TRBD1. Unmatched junction bases numbered 9, after V lost 5 bases and J lost 0 bases. The CDR3 is 17 residues long. The germline V gene has CDR1 MNHNS and CDR2 SASEGT. CDR3 DNA: TGTGCCAGCAGTCCTAGACAGGGGTCGGGCTCCTACAATGAGCAGTTCTTC. This gives the protein CASSPRQGSGSYNEQFF.

Only a few counts were recorded for this clonotype. CDR3: CASSLAGLAGKNEQFF. CDR3 in DNA: TGTGCCAGCAGCTTAGCGGGACTAGCGGGGAAAAATGAGCAGTTCTTC. The chain has TRBV7-2 and TRBJ2-1, with 13 nucleotides matching TRBD2. The length of the CDR3 is 16 residues. The V segment lost 0 bases and the J segment 7 bases; nucleotides outside the gene matches: 3. Per the germline V gene, CDR1 is SGHTA and CDR2 is FQGNSA.

The chain combines TRBV7-9 with TRBJ2-5, with a weak D call TRBD1 (6 bases). The CDR3 has 13 residues. V dropped 6 bases and J dropped 1 base, with 9 bases sitting between them. Germline V gene data show CDR1 as SEHNR and CDR2 as FQNEAQ (reference sequence). DNA for the CDR3: TGTGCCAGCAGGACAGGCCTCCAAGAGACCCAGTACTTC. Amino acids: CASRTGLQETQYF.

CDR3 nucleotide sequence: TGTGCCAGCAGCTTGGGTCCGGGGGACGAGCAGTACGTC. It specifies CASSLGPGDEQYV. The chain combines TRBV7-9 with TRBJ2-7; tentatively, D is TRBD2 (6 bases). Trimming removed 3 bases at V and 5 bases at J, with 11 bases between. Germline V CDR1 and CDR2: SEHNR, FQNEAQ (reference sequence). This CDR3 region has 13 residues.

The rearrangement joins TRBV29-1 to TRBJ2-3; 7 bases fit TRBD2. With V trimmed by 4 bases and J by 0 bases, 1 base remained unmatched. Germline V gene sequence: CDR1 SQVTM, CDR2 ANQGSEA. The CDR3 runs to 13 residues. CDR3 coding DNA: TGCAGCGTTGGGGGGGGTAGCACAGATACGCAGTATTTT. Amino acids: CSVGGGSTDTQYF.

A word on this clonotype: Since a much larger clone is just one base distant, this may be a read error. The chain employs TRBV6-2 or TRBV6-3 and TRBJ2-7; D is possibly TRBD1 or TRBD2 (5 bases each). The V gene lost 6 bases and the J gene lost 6 bases, with 15 bases spanning the gap. The CDR3 spans 13 residues. Germline CDR1 is MNHEY and CDR2 is SVGEGT. This CDR3 reads CASRRTIGTEQYF. CDR3 nucleotides: TGTGCCAGCAGGAGAACCATAGGGACCGAGCAGTACTTC.

Points on this clonotype: With a much larger clone just one base away, this may be a read error. The V call is TRBV20-1, the J call TRBJ2-1; D call uncertain. CDR1 is DFQATT, CDR2 SNEGSKA, per germline (reference sequence). This CDR3 is 12 amino acids long. The CDR3 DNA follows: TGCAGTGCTAGGAAGGGCTACTATGAGCAGTTCTTC. Translated, it gives CSARKGYYEQFF.

This clonotype was counted at least ten times. The V and J genes are TRBV4-1 and TRBJ2-5; D call uncertain. The V end was cut by 2 bases, the J end by 2 bases, with 6 bases between. Germline V gene lookup returns CDR1 MGHRA and CDR2 YSYEKL. The CDR3 has 13 residues. The CDR3 DNA is TGCGCCAGCAGCCAAAATACGCAAGAGACCCAGTACTTC. Translation: CASSQNTQETQYF.

The chain couples TRBV28 to TRBJ2-1; D ambiguous. V lost 3 bases to trimming and J lost 4 bases, with 13 bases between them. Germline lookup yields CDR1 MDHEN and CDR2 SYDVKM. The CDR3 covers 15 residues. CDR3 residues: CASSFQPTPYNEQFF. In DNA form, the CDR3 reads TGTGCCAGCAGTTTCCAACCCACCCCTTACAATGAGCAGTTCTTC.

This clonotype was picked up a small number of times. The chain combines TRBV29-1 with TRBJ2-5; perhaps D is TRBD1 or TRBD2 (6 bases each). Germline CDR1 reads SQVTM; CDR2 reads ANQGSEA. The CDR3 extends over 13 amino acids. V gave up 6 bases and J gave up 5 bases, with 16 bases separating them. The CDR3 reads CSVHGGGPETQYF. CDR3 DNA sequence: TGCAGCGTCCACGGTGGGGGGCCGGAGACCCAGTACTTC.

This clonotype was seen more than once but under ten times. The genes are TRBV5-5 and TRBJ1-1, with 9 bases aligning to TRBD1. This CDR3 is built from 17 residues. Unmatched junction bases numbered 10, after V lost 3 bases and J lost 1 base. Germline V gives CDR1 SGHKS, CDR2 YYEKEE (reference sequence). CDR3 nucleotides: TGTGCCAGCAGCTCCGGACAGGGGAAAATGGAGAACACTGAAGCTTTCTTT. It codes for CASSSGQGKMENTEAFF.

The rearrangement uses TRBV5-5 and TRBJ2-3; D assignment may be TRBD1 or TRBD2 (6 bases each). Germline-derived CDR1 and CDR2 are SGHKS and YYEKEE (reference sequence). The ends were cut back, 0 bases at V and 4 bases at J, with 15 bases in the middle. The CDR3 is 16 residues long. The CDR3 here is CASSLGLAGEADTQYF. DNA of the CDR3: TGTGCCAGCAGCTTGGGGTTGGCAGGGGAGGCAGATACGCAGTATTTT.

This sequence joins TRBV10-3 and TRBJ2-5, with 8 bases identical to TRBD2. CDR3 size: 14 residues. V shed 2 bases, J shed 2 bases, and the junction held 1 base outside the gene matches. CDR1 ENHRY and CDR2 SYGVKD come from the germline V gene. CDR3 residues: CAISEGGGQETQYF. The CDR3 DNA follows: TGTGCCATCAGTGAGGGCGGGGGGCAAGAGACCCAGTACTTC.

This clonotype was detected many times. V is TRBV20-1 and J is TRBJ1-5; D possibly corresponds to TRBD1 (5 bases). Between the trimmed V and J ends, which lost 1 base and 4 bases, there was a span of 8 bases. Germline CDR1 and CDR2: DFQATT and SNEGSKA (reference sequence). This CDR3 has 13 amino acids. The CDR3 sequence is CSARGGRNQPQHF. DNA for the CDR3: TGCAGTGCTAGAGGGGGGAGAAATCAGCCCCAGCATTTT.

This CDR3 is CASRTGATTDTQYF. The CDR3 DNA sequence: TGTGCCAGCAGAACAGGGGCGACGACAGATACGCAGTATTTT. V and J are TRBV6-1 and TRBJ2-3, with 7 bases fitting TRBD1. The germline V gene encodes CDR1 MNHNS and CDR2 SASEGT. Trimming at V came to 6 bases and at J to 3 bases, leaving 6 bases not matched to a gene. This CDR3 contains 14 residues.

This clonotype was seen ten or more times. The chain recombines TRBV29-1 with TRBJ2-1; D remains unclear. Trimming took off 6 bases at V and 6 bases at J, with 15 bases between the two ends. This CDR3 has 13 residues. From germline, CDR1 is SQVTM and CDR2 ANQGSEA. The CDR3 DNA sequence: TGCAGCGTGGCCGGGTCACCCGGCAATGAGCAGTTCTTC. This gives the protein CSVAGSPGNEQFF.

This clonotype was detected many times. The genes are TRBV21-1 and TRBJ2-1; the table gives TRBD1 as D, unverified against the DNA. TRBV21-1 is a pseudogene. The CDR3 runs 20 residues. CDR3 DNA sequence: TGTGCCAGCAGCAAAGGCCCACTTAGCGGGGGGGGCCCCTTGTGGAATGAGCAGTTCTTC. Protein: CASSKGPLSGGGPLWNEQFF.